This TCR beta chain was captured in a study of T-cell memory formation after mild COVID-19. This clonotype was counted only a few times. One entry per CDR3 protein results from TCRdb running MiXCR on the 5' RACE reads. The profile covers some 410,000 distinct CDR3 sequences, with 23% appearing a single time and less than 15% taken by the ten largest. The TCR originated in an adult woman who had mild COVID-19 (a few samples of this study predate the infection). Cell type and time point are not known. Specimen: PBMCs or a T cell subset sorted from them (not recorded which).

The CDR3 loop reads CASSSPPEATDTQYF. In DNA, the CDR3 is TGTGCCAGCAGTTCCCCCCCCGAGGCCACAGATACGCAGTATTTT. The chain combines TRBV12-3 or TRBV12-4 with TRBJ2-3; D not resolved. CDR3 length: 15 amino acids. The V end lost 4 bases, the J end lost 2 bases, and 13 bases lay between the germline ends.